These T cell receptor beta chains were read from a single sample in a study of T-cell memory formation after mild COVID-19. TCRdb reprocessed the 5' RACE reads via MiXCR and lists one record per CDR3 protein. Found here are about 400,000 distinct CDR3 sequences, under 25% of them singletons; the top ten hold 13%. Sequenced sample: PBMCs or a T cell subset sorted from them (not recorded which). The receptors shown here come from an adult woman who had mild COVID-19 (a few samples of this study predate the infection). Cell type and time point are not known. CDR3s include the opening cysteine and the closing phenylalanine or tryptophan. The order of the fields is D gene, V gene, J gene, clone size, CDR3 protein, CDR3 DNA. A D gene is named only where the DNA matches it firmly. Size values are once, few and many counts, or a class for expanded clones, and some rows have none.

d_gene: NA
v_gene: TRBV29-1
j_gene: TRBJ2-7
abundance: NA
CDR3aa: CSARGVTYEQYF
CDR3nt: TGCAGCGCGCGTGGGGTGACCTACGAGCAGTACTTC

d_gene: TRBD2
v_gene: TRBV18
j_gene: TRBJ2-7
abundance: many
CDR3aa: CASSQTSGRDEQYF
CDR3nt: TGTGCCAGCTCACAAACTAGCGGGAGAGATGAGCAGTACTTC

d_gene: TRBD2
v_gene: TRBV7-9
j_gene: TRBJ2-1
abundance: NA
CDR3aa: CASSVPAGANNEQFF
CDR3nt: TGTGCCAGCAGCGTTCCAGCGGGAGCGAACAATGAGCAGTTCTTC

d_gene: NA
v_gene: TRBV20-1
j_gene: TRBJ2-7
abundance: NA
CDR3aa: CSARDGFSGYEQYF
CDR3nt: TGCAGTGCTAGAGATGGTTTCAGTGGCTACGAGCAGTACTTC

d_gene: NA
v_gene: TRBV7-9
j_gene: TRBJ2-1
abundance: few
CDR3aa: CASKRKDVHEQFF
CDR3nt: TGTGCCAGCAAGCGAAAGGATGTCCATGAGCAGTTCTTC

d_gene: NA
v_gene: TRBV5-1
j_gene: TRBJ2-7
abundance: NA
CDR3aa: CASSLMSGALAYEQYF
CDR3nt: TGCGCCAGCAGCTTGATGAGCGGCGCCCTGGCCTACGAGCAGTACTTC

d_gene: TRBD1
v_gene: TRBV10-3
j_gene: TRBJ2-7
abundance: few
CDR3aa: CAIRKTGSNEQYF
CDR3nt: TGTGCCATCAGGAAGACAGGGTCTAACGAGCAGTACTTC

d_gene: NA
v_gene: TRBV28
j_gene: TRBJ2-7
abundance: NA
CDR3aa: CASSLSGTLSGYEQYF
CDR3nt: TGTGCCAGCAGTTTATCAGGAACATTGTCGGGGTACGAGCAGTACTTC

d_gene: NA
v_gene: TRBV5-4
j_gene: TRBJ2-3
abundance: few
CDR3aa: CAVTNRGRDTQYF
CDR3nt: TGTGCCGTCACCAATCGAGGAAGGGATACGCAGTATTTT

d_gene: TRBD2
v_gene: TRBV2
j_gene: TRBJ2-7
abundance: few
CDR3aa: CAGHGREGREQYF
CDR3nt: TGTGCCGGCCATGGGCGGGAGGGCCGCGAGCAGTACTTC

d_gene: NA
v_gene: TRBV7-8
j_gene: TRBJ1-5
abundance: NA
CDR3aa: CASSLGNLPQHF
CDR3nt: TGTGCCAGCAGCTTAGGCAACTTGCCCCAGCATTTT

d_gene: NA
v_gene: TRBV7-3
j_gene: TRBJ2-7
abundance: NA
CDR3aa: CASSLFAGEAYEQYF
CDR3nt: TGTGCCAGCAGCTTATTTGCAGGGGAGGCCTACGAGCAGTACTTC

d_gene: NA
v_gene: TRBV12-3/TRBV12-4
j_gene: TRBJ2-3
abundance: NA
CDR3aa: CASSLVPPGDTQYF
CDR3nt: TGTGCCAGCAGTTTAGTCCCCCCCGGGGATACGCAGTATTTT

d_gene: TRBD1
v_gene: TRBV10-3
j_gene: TRBJ2-7
abundance: NA
CDR3aa: CAISDTGAYEQYF
CDR3nt: TGTGCCATCAGTGACACAGGGGCCTACGAGCAGTACTTC

d_gene: NA
v_gene: TRBV6-2/TRBV6-3
j_gene: TRBJ1-4
abundance: many
CDR3aa: CASSYAFGGPAGEKLFF
CDR3nt: TGTGCCAGCAGTTACGCGTTCGGAGGCCCCGCGGGTGAAAAACTGTTTTTT

d_gene: NA
v_gene: TRBV7-2
j_gene: TRBJ2-3
abundance: few
CDR3aa: CASSQRLADTQYF
CDR3nt: TGTGCCAGCAGCCAAAGATTAGCGGATACGCAGTATTTT

d_gene: NA
v_gene: TRBV24-1
j_gene: TRBJ1-1
abundance: NA
CDR3aa: CATRDIQGTEAFF
CDR3nt: TGTGCCACCAGGGACATACAGGGCACTGAAGCTTTCTTT

d_gene: NA
v_gene: TRBV9
j_gene: TRBJ2-7
abundance: NA
CDR3aa: CASSARDGGAYEQYF
CDR3nt: TGTGCCAGCAGCGCCCGGGATGGCGGGGCCTACGAGCAGTACTTC

d_gene: NA
v_gene: TRBV5-8
j_gene: TRBJ1-1
abundance: NA
CDR3aa: CASSLPGGMKRTEAFF
CDR3nt: TGTGCCAGCAGCTTGCCCGGGGGCATGAAACGGACTGAAGCTTTCTTT

d_gene: NA
v_gene: TRBV4-3
j_gene: TRBJ2-2
abundance: NA
CDR3aa: CASSHADRTGELFF
CDR3nt: TGCGCCAGCAGCCACGCGGACAGAACCGGGGAGCTGTTTTTT

d_gene: NA
v_gene: TRBV5-5
j_gene: TRBJ1-4
abundance: NA
CDR3aa: CASRTYRVSNEKLFF
CDR3nt: TGTGCCAGCAGGACTTACAGGGTCAGCAATGAAAAACTGTTTTTT

d_gene: NA
v_gene: TRBV19
j_gene: TRBJ1-1
abundance: NA
CDR3aa: CASSKGVENTEAFF
CDR3nt: TGTGCCAGTAGTAAGGGGGTCGAGAACACTGAAGCTTTCTTT

d_gene: TRBD2
v_gene: TRBV29-1
j_gene: TRBJ2-7
abundance: once
CDR3aa: CSVGPARGDEQYF
CDR3nt: TGCAGCGTAGGACCAGCCCGGGGGGACGAGCAGTACTTC

d_gene: NA
v_gene: TRBV14
j_gene: TRBJ2-3
abundance: few
CDR3aa: CASSGQYTDTQYF
CDR3nt: TGTGCCAGCAGTGGACAGTACACAGATACGCAGTATTTT

d_gene: NA
v_gene: TRBV5-1
j_gene: TRBJ1-1
abundance: NA
CDR3aa: CASGPGVGENTEAFF
CDR3nt: TGCGCCAGCGGCCCAGGGGTTGGGGAGAACACTGAAGCTTTCTTT

d_gene: NA
v_gene: TRBV7-9
j_gene: TRBJ2-3
abundance: few
CDR3aa: CASSLQAASTDTQYF
CDR3nt: TGTGCCAGCAGCTTACAAGCGGCGAGCACAGATACGCAGTATTTT

d_gene: NA
v_gene: TRBV29-1
j_gene: TRBJ2-2
abundance: NA
CDR3aa: CSVVQGDTGELFF
CDR3nt: TGCAGCGTAGTACAGGGTGACACCGGGGAGCTGTTTTTT